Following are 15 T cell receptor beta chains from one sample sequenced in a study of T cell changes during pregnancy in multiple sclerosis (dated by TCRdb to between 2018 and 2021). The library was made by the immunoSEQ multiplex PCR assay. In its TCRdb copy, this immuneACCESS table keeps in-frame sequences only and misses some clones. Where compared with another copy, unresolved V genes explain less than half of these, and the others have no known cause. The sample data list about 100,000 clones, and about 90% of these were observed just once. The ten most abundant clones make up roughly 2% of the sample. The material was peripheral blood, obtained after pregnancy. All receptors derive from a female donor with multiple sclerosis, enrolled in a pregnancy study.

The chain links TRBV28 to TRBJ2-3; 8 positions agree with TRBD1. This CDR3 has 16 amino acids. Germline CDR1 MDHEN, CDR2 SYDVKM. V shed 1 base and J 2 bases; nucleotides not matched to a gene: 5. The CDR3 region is CASSLSPGGPTDTQYF. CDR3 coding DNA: TGTGCCAGCAGTTTATCCCCAGGGGGCCCCACAGATACGCAGTATTTT.

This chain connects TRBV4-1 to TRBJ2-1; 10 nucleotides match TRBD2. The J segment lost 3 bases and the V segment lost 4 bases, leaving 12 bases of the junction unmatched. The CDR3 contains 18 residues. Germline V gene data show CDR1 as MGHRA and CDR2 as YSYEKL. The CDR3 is CASSPLAGASSFYNEQFF. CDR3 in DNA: TGCGCCAGCAGCCCGCTAGCGGGAGCTTCTTCTTTCTACAATGAGCAGTTCTTC.

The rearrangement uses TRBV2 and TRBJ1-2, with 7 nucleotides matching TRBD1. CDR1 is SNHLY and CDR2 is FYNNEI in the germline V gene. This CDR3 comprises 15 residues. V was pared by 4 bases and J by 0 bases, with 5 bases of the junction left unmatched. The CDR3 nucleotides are TGTGCCAGCAGTGGGGGACAGTATACTAACTATGGCTACACCTTC. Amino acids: CASSGGQYTNYGYTF.

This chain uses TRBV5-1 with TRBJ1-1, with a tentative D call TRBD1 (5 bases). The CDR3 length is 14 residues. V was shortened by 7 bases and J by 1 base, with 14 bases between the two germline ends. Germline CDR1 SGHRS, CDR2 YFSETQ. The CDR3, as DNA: TGCGCCAGCGGATCCCAGGACACGAACACTGAAGCTTTCTTT. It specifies CASGSQDTNTEAFF.

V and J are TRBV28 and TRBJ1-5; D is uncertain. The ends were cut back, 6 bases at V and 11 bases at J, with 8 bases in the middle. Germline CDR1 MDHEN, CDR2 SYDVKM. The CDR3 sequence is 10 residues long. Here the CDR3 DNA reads TGTGCCAGCAGCTCGAGGACCCAGCATTTT. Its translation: CASSSRTQHF.

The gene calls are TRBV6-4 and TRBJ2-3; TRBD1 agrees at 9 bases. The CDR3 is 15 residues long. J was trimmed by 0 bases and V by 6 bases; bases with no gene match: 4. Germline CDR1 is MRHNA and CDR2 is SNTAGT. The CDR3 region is CASSATGGSTDTQYF. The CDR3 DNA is TGTGCCAGCAGCGCTACAGGGGGCAGCACAGATACGCAGTATTTT.

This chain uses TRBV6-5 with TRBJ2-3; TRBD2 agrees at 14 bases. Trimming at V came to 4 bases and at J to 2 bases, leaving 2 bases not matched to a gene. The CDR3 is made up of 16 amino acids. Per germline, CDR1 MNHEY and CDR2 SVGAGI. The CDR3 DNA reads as TGTGCCAGCAGTTGGACTAGCGGGGGGATCACAGATACGCAGTATTTT. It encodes CASSWTSGGITDTQYF.

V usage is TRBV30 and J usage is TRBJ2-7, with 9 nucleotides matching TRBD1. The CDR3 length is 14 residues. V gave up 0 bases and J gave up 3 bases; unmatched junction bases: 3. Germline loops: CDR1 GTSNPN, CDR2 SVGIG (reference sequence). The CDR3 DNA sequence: TGTGCCTGGAGTGTATCGGACAGGGGCTACGAGCAGTACTTC. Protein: CAWSVSDRGYEQYF.

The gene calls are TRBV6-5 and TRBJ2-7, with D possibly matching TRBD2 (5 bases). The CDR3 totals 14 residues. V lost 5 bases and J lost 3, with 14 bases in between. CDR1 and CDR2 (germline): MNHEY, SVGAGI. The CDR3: CASSPSRGGYEQYF. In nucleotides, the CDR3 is TGTGCCAGCAGTCCTTCACGGGGTGGCTACGAGCAGTACTTC.

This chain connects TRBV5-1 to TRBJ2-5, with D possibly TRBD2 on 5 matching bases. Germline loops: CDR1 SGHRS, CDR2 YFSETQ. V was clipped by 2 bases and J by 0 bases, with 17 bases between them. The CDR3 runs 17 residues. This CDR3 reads CASSFPLGEADQETQYF. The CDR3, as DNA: TGCGCCAGCAGCTTCCCCCTCGGAGAAGCGGACCAAGAGACCCAGTACTTC.

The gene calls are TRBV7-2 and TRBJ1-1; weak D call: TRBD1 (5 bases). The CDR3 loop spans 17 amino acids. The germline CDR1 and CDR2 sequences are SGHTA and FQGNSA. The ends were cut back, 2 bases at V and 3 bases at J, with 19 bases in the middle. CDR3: CASSLQTGRGSYTEAFF. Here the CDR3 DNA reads TGTGCCAGCAGCTTACAGACGGGGAGGGGTTCGTACACTGAAGCTTTCTTT.

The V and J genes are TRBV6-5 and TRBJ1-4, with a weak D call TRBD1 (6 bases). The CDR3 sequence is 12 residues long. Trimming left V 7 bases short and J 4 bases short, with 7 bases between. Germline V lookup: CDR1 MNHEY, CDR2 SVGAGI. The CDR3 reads CASKDSNEKLFF. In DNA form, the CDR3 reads TGTGCCAGCAAGGACAGTAATGAAAAACTGTTTTTT.

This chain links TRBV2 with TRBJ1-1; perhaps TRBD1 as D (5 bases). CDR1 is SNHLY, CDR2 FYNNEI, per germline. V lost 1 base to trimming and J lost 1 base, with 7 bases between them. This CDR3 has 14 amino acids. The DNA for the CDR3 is TGTGCCAGCAGTGAAGGGGGGGGGAACACTGAAGCTTTCTTT. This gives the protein CASSEGGGNTEAFF.

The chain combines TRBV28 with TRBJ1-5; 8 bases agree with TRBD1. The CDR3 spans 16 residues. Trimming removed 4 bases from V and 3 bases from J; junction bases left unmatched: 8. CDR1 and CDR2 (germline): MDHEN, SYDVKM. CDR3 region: CASSSPRQGINQPQHF. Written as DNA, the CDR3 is TGTGCCAGCAGTTCACCTCGACAGGGGATCAATCAGCCCCAGCATTTT.

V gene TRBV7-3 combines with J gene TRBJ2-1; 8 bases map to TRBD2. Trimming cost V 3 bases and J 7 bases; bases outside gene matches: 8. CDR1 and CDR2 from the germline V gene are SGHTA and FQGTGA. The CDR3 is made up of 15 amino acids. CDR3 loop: CASSFASGRANEQFF. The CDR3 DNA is TGTGCCAGCAGCTTCGCCAGCGGGAGAGCAAATGAGCAGTTCTTC.